Listed below are T cell receptor beta chains from one sample, sequenced in a study of CD8 T cells in ankylosing spondylitis. TCRdb passed the 5' RACE reads through MiXCR, listing each CDR3 protein once. This sample has under 10,000 distinct CDR3 sequences, with 5% to 6.5% found just once. Sequencing was done on a sample of blood, either unsorted or a sorted T cell fraction (not recorded which). The receptor set was obtained from a female donor with ankylosing spondylitis or in good health (not recorded which). The CDR3 runs from the conserved cysteine through the conserved F or W. A D gene is named only where the DNA matches it firmly. Expanded clones get a size class; other rows say once, few or many, or leave the size out.

>TRBV9|.|many|TRBJ2-7
CASSVGGLEQYF
TGTGCCAGCAGCGTAGGGGGCCTCGAGCAGTACTTC
>TRBV9|TRBD1|.|TRBJ2-2
CASSNGEDRDPGELFF
TGTGCCAGCAGCAACGGGGAGGACAGGGACCCCGGGGAGCTGTTTTTT
>TRBV9|.|many|TRBJ2-7
CASSPGGTAYEQYF
TGTGCCAGCAGCCCAGGGGGGACAGCCTACGAGCAGTACTTC
>TRBV9|.|many|TRBJ1-2
CASSPATGWVDGYTF
TGTGCCAGCAGCCCCGCGACAGGTTGGGTCGATGGCTACACCTTC
>TRBV9|.|medium-sized|TRBJ1-2
CASSVDDRLSEYGYTF
TGTGCCAGCAGCGTAGATGACAGACTCTCCGAGTATGGCTACACCTTC
>TRBV9|TRBD1|many|TRBJ2-1
CASSPAGTGLYNEQFF
TGTGCCAGCAGCCCCGCCGGGACAGGGCTATACAATGAGCAGTTCTTC
>TRBV9|.|many|TRBJ1-3
CASSVAIGSGNTIYF
TGTGCCAGCAGCGTAGCGATAGGCTCTGGAAACACCATATATTTT
>TRBV9|TRBD2|many|TRBJ2-5
CASSVLAGGETQYF
TGTGCCAGCAGCGTACTAGCGGGAGGGGAGACCCAGTACTTC
>TRBV9|TRBD2|many|TRBJ2-1
CASSVEGLAGVHNEQFF
TGTGCCAGCAGCGTAGAGGGACTAGCGGGAGTCCACAATGAGCAGTTCTTC
>TRBV9|TRBD2|many|TRBJ2-1
CASGPGGDEQFF
TGTGCCAGCGGGCCTGGGGGGGATGAGCAGTTCTTC
>TRBV9|.|many|TRBJ1-6
CASSPRDIRDSPLHF
TGTGCCAGCAGCCCTCGGGATATCCGGGATTCACCCCTCCACTTT
>TRBV9|TRBD2|few|TRBJ2-4
CASSVAGTSGGAVKNIQYF
TGTGCCAGCAGCGTCGCCGGGACTAGCGGGGGGGCGGTCAAAAACATTCAGTACTTC
>TRBV9|.|.|TRBJ1-4
CASSVFQGQGEKLFF
TGTGCCAGCAGCGTATTCCAGGGACAAGGCGAAAAACTGTTTTTT